Sequencing of this T cell receptor (beta chain) was carried out in a study of preoperative IRX-2 immunotherapy in early breast cancer. Profiling relied on immunoSEQ multiplex PCR, and the TCRdb table lists in-frame clones only, not all of them. The profile shows tens of thousands of clones, just under 90% of them singletons. Treatment given: preoperative locoregional IRX-2 cytokine immunotherapy. Preoperative locoregional IRX-2 cytokine immunotherapy was tested in the phase Ib source study. V lost 5 bases and J 4 bases, leaving 6 bases between the germline ends. The CDR3 consists of 12 residues. The germline CDR1 and CDR2 sequences are LGHNT and FRNRAP.

The chain uses TRBV12-5 and TRBJ1-3; D gene unclear. This clonotype originated in a human donor with breast cancer. The material was tumor tissue, obtained after IRX-2 immunotherapy. CDR3 residues: CASGLRGNTIYF. The CDR3 DNA reads as TGTGCTAGTGGTCTCAGGGGAAACACCATATATTTT.